The following is a T cell receptor (beta chain) sequence with its context. The length of the CDR3 is 13 residues. The V gene's germline CDR1 is SGHDN and CDR2 FVKESK. V was pared by 5 bases and J by 7 bases, with 14 bases between. Data came from immunoSEQ multiplex PCR; TCRdb stores just in-frame clones and leaves some out. Among over a million clones, around three quarters were seen once, and the ten largest hold around 0.61%. This specimen belongs to a study of shared clonotypes between healthy human individuals. The receptor comes from a man aged 18 to 30 in good health. Some clones in this sample may be carry-over from other donors' samples. The gene calls are TRBV14 and TRBJ1-1; D might be TRBD1 (5 bases). Sequencing input: memory CD4+ T cells from PBMCs. Subset specified: CD45RA-negative fraction. The CDR3 nucleotides are TGTGCCAGCAGCTCGGGACTCTACGGTGAAGCTTTCTTT. Its protein product is CASSSGLYGEAFF. The whole variable domain, filled in from reference TRBV14 and TRBJ1-1, reads EAGVTQFPSHSVIEKGQTVTLRCDPISGHDNLYWYRRVMGKEIKFLLHFVKESKQDESGMPNNRFLAERTGGTYSTLKVQPAELEDSGVYFCASSSGLYGEAFFGQGTRLTVV.